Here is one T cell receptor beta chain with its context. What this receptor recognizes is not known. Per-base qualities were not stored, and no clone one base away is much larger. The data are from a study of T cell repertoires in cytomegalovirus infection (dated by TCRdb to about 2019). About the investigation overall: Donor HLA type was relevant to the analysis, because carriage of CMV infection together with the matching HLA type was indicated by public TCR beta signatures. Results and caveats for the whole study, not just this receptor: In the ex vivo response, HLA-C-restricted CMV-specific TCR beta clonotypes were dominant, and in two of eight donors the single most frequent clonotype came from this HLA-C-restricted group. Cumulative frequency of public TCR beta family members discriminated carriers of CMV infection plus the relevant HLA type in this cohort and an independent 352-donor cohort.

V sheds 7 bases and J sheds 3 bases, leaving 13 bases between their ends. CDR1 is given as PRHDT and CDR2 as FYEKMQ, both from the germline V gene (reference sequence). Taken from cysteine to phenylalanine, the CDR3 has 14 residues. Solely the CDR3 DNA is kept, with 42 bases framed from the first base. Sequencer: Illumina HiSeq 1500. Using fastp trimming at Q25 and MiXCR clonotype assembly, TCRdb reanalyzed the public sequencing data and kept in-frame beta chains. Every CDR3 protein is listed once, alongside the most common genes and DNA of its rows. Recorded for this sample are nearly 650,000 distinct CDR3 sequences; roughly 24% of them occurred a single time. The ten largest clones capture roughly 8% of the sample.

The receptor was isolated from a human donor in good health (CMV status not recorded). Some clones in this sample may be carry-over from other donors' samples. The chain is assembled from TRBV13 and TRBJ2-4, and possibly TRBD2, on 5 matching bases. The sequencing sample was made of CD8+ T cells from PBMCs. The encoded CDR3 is CASTRWAGKNIQYF. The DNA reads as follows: TGTGCCAGCACCCGGTGGGCGGGCAAAAACATTCAGTACTTC.